Shown below are 20 T cell receptor beta chains from a single sample sequenced in a study of T cells after yellow fever vaccination. MiXCR, run by TCRdb on the 5' RACE reads, gives a single entry per CDR3 protein. The sample records 150,000 to 200,000 distinct CDR3 sequences, approximately 10% being singletons. The sequences come from CD8+ T cells sorted from PBMCs, collected 15 days after the yellow fever booster vaccination. The receptors shown here come from a young man who received the YFV17D yellow fever vaccine.

In regard to this clonotype: A much larger clone lies a single base off, so this may be a read error. This chain uses TRBV11-2 with TRBJ2-5, with 7 bases identical to TRBD1. The CDR3 runs 16 residues. Germline CDR1 SGHAT, CDR2 FQNNGV. The trim removed 4 bases at V and 4 bases at J, leaving 12 bases unmatched. The CDR3 DNA sequence: TGTGCCAGCAGCTCCCGACAGGGTCCAGGGGTAGAGACCCAGTACTTC. Protein: CASSSRQGPGVETQYF.

This clonotype has a handful of counts. This chain connects TRBV7-9 to TRBJ2-3; no firm D call. V was shortened by 4 bases and J by 2 bases, with 16 bases between the two germline ends. The CDR3 loop spans 16 amino acids. The germline CDR1 and CDR2 sequences are SEHNR and FQNEAQ (reference sequence). CDR3 DNA sequence: TGTGCCAGCAGCTCCACCCTTTGGACGGACACAGATACGCAGTATTTT. Its translation is CASSSTLWTDTDTQYF.

This clonotype has a handful of counts. CDR3 DNA sequence: TGTGCCACCCGAACAGGGACAGAGAATTCACCCCTCCACTTT. The encoded protein is CATRTGTENSPLHF. V is TRBV27 and J is TRBJ1-6; 7 bases align to TRBD1. With 10 bases clipped from V and 7 bases from J, the junction kept 10 bases outside the gene matches. The CDR3 length is 14 residues. Germline assignment: CDR1 MNHEY and CDR2 SMNVEV (reference sequence).

In this sample, this clonotype turned up a few times. This chain links TRBV5-1 with TRBJ2-2; the D is unclear. Trimming removed 4 bases from V and 4 bases from J, with 14 bases in between. The CDR3 extends over 15 amino acids. Germline CDR1 reads SGHRS; CDR2 reads YFSETQ. The CDR3 DNA follows: TGCGCCAGCAGCCCCGCGGTAGGGCCCACCGGGGAGCTGTTTTTT. Translated, it gives CASSPAVGPTGELFF.

The chain links TRBV4-3 to TRBJ1-1; D gene uncertain. The CDR3 has 15 amino acids. With 4 bases removed from V and 1 base from J, the gap between germline ends came to 13 bases. Germline V gene lookup returns CDR1 LGHNA and CDR2 YSLEER. CDR3 sequence: CASSPNSGQNTEAFF. CDR3 DNA: TGCGCCAGCAGCCCAAACTCGGGCCAGAACACTGAAGCTTTCTTT.

V usage is TRBV19 and J usage is TRBJ1-2, with a weak D call TRBD1 (6 bases). The CDR3 covers 13 residues. Trimming took 1 base from V and 5 from J, leaving 8 bases between them. Germline CDR1 LNHDA, CDR2 SQIVND (reference sequence). This CDR3 reads CASSIGTAYGYTF. CDR3 nucleotides: TGTGCCAGTAGTATAGGGACAGCTTATGGCTACACCTTC.

This clonotype was seen at least ten times. The J gene is TRBJ2-3, the V gene TRBV5-1; D remains ambiguous. Trimming left V 2 bases short and J 6 bases short, with 10 bases between. Germline V gene sequence: CDR1 SGHRS, CDR2 YFSETQ. This CDR3 comprises 13 residues. In DNA form, the CDR3 reads TGCGCCAGCAGCTTTGGCTCGGCCGATACGCAGTATTTT. Translating it yields CASSFGSADTQYF.

This clonotype was counted only a few times. V usage is TRBV29-1 and J usage is TRBJ2-2, with 9 bases identical to TRBD2. Germline CDR1 reads SQVTM; CDR2 reads ANQGSEA. The CDR3 covers 15 residues. The ends lost 5 bases at V and 3 bases at J; junction bases unmatched: 7. The CDR3 protein is CSVRASGEYTGELFF. Here the CDR3 DNA reads TGCAGCGTTAGAGCTAGCGGGGAGTACACCGGGGAGCTGTTTTTT.

This clonotype came up many times. V gene TRBV11-2 combines with J gene TRBJ2-5, with TRBD2 identical over 11 bases. The CDR3 totals 16 residues. The trim removed 7 bases at V and 2 bases at J, leaving 9 bases unmatched. CDR1 is SGHAT, CDR2 FQNNGV, per germline. CDR3 loop: CASNVAGGPLQETQYF. The CDR3 DNA is TGTGCCAGCAATGTAGCGGGGGGGCCCCTTCAAGAGACCCAGTACTTC. Full variable domain (remainder filled in from reference TRBV11-2 and TRBJ2-5): EAGVAQSPRYKIIEKRQSVAFWCNPISGHATLYWYQQILGQGPKLLIQFQNNGVVDDSQLPKDRFSAERLKGVDSTLKIQPAKLEDSAVYLCASNVAGGPLQETQYFGPGTRLLVL.

This sequence joins TRBV7-8 and TRBJ2-5; D is perhaps TRBD1 or TRBD2 (5 bases each). The CDR3 has 15 amino acids. Per the germline V gene, CDR1 is SGHVS and CDR2 is FQNEAQ. V was shortened by 3 bases and J by 5 bases, with 16 bases between the two germline ends. In DNA, the CDR3 is TGTGCCAGCAGCTTTGAGGGGCCGCGGTCGGAGACCCAGTACTTC. As protein: CASSFEGPRSETQYF. Together with reference TRBV7-8 and TRBJ2-5, the CDR3 gives the full variable domain: GAGVSQSPRYKVAKRGQDVALRCDPISGHVSLFWYQQALGQGPEFLTYFQNEAQLDKSGLPSDRFFAERPEGSVSTLKIQRTQQEDSAVYLCASSFEGPRSETQYFGPGTRLLVL.

J is TRBJ2-5 and V is TRBV11-1; D might be TRBD2 (6 bases). Per germline, CDR1 SGHAT and CDR2 FQDESV (reference sequence). This CDR3 is built from 13 residues. The germline V and J ends were trimmed by 3 bases and 4 bases, with 9 bases remaining between them. The CDR3: CASSFPGGETQYF. The CDR3 nucleotides are TGTGCCAGCAGCTTCCCCGGGGGAGAGACCCAGTACTTC.

The J gene is TRBJ2-5, the V gene TRBV7-8; 10 bases match TRBD2. V lost 1 base, J lost 6 bases, and 11 bases stayed unmatched. The length of the CDR3 is 17 residues. Germline CDR1 is SGHVS and CDR2 is FQNEAQ. CDR3 protein: CASSLELAGGSEKTQYF. The CDR3 DNA reads TGTGCCAGCAGCTTAGAGTTAGCGGGGGGAAGTGAAAAGACCCAGTACTTC.

This clonotype was counted only a few times. The rearrangement joins TRBV7-3 to TRBJ2-1; 9 bases map to TRBD2. The CDR3 sequence is 18 residues long. V lost 2 bases and J lost 3; bases outside the gene matches: 11. CDR1 and CDR2 from the germline V gene are SGHTA and FQGTGA. The CDR3 sequence is CASSLYGGLAGRYNEQFF. The CDR3 bases are TGTGCCAGCAGCTTATATGGGGGGCTAGCGGGGCGCTACAATGAGCAGTTCTTC.

This clonotype was seen only a few times. This chain connects TRBV6-5 to TRBJ1-2; no clear D. This CDR3 is built from 8 residues. V gave up 9 bases and J gave up 8 bases, with 4 bases separating them. The germline V gene has CDR1 MNHEY and CDR2 SVGAGI. CDR3 in DNA: TGTGCCAGGACCGGCTACACCTTC. Protein sequence: CARTGYTF.

In its sample, this clonotype was seen a few times. At one boundary the junction diverges from the germline segment, which might be a read error. The V gene is TRBV29-1, the J gene TRBJ1-1; D is uncertain. Germline values: CDR1 SQVTM, CDR2 ANQGSEA. The CDR3 length is 11 residues. This CDR3 is CSVEAQNEAFF. As DNA, the CDR3 is TGCAGCGTCGAAGCCCAGAATGAAGCTTTCTTT.

Only a few counts were recorded for this clonotype. The chain uses TRBV7-2 and TRBJ1-5; D gene ambiguous. From germline, CDR1 is SGHTA and CDR2 FQGNSA. The CDR3 is 15 residues long. Trimming took off 2 bases at V and 0 bases at J, with 8 bases between the two ends. This chain's CDR3 is CASSLRYYSNQPQHF. The CDR3 region has the DNA TGTGCCAGCAGCTTAAGGTACTATAGCAATCAGCCCCAGCATTTT.

The chain carries TRBV7-9 and TRBJ2-1; TRBD2 is a possible D gene (6 bases). This CDR3 spans 17 amino acids. V lost 5 bases and J 2 bases, leaving 19 bases between the germline ends. From germline, CDR1 is SEHNR and CDR2 FQNEAQ (reference sequence). The CDR3 coding sequence is TGTGCCAGCAGCCCCCCCCGGGAGAGCAGCACCTACAATGAGCAGTTCTTC. This codes for CASSPPRESSTYNEQFF.

This chain connects TRBV5-8 to TRBJ2-7, with 9 bases identical to TRBD2. The CDR3 totals 15 residues. Germline lookup yields CDR1 SGHTS and CDR2 YDEGEE. V lost 5 bases and J lost 6; bases outside the gene matches: 12. CDR3 region: CASRAGLATPAEQYV. CDR3 bases: TGTGCCAGCAGGGCGGGACTAGCCACCCCCGCCGAGCAGTACGTC.

The chain's CDR3 is CASSHGGQRGGRKTQYF. The CDR3 nucleotides read TGTGCCAGCAGCCATGGGGGCCAGCGGGGGGGCCGAAAGACCCAGTACTTC. V and J are TRBV3-1 and TRBJ2-5; 10 bases line up with TRBD2. J lost 6 bases, V lost 3 bases, and 13 bases had no gene match. The CDR3 is 17 residues long. Germline V gene data show CDR1 as LGHDT and CDR2 as YNNKEL (reference sequence).

This clonotype turned up a few times. V usage is TRBV5-6 and J usage is TRBJ2-6; D could derive from TRBD1 or TRBD2 (5 bases each). The CDR3 sequence is 17 residues long. Trimming pared 3 bases from V and 1 base from J, leaving 14 bases between. CDR1 is SGHDT and CDR2 is YYEEEE in the germline V gene. CDR3 in DNA: TGTGCCAGCAGCTACGGTCAGGGAGATTCTGGGGCCAACGTCCTGACTTTC. Its translation: CASSYGQGDSGANVLTF.